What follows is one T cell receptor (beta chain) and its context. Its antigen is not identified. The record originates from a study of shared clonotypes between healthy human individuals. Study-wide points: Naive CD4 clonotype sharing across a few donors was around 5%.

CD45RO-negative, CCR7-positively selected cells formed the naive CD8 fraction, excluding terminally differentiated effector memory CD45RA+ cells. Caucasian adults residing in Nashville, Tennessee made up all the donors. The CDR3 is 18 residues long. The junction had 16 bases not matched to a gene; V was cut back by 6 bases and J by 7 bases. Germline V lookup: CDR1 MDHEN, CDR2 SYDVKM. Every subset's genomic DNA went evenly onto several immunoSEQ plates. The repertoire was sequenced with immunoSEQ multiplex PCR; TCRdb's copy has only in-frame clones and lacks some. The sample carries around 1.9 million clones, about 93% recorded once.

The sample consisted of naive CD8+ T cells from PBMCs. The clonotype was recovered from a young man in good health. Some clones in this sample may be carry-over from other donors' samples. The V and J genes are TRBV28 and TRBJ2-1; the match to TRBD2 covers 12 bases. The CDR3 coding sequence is TGTGCCAGCAGAGAAGCGAAAGGGAGACTAGCGGGAGTTAATGAGCAGTTCTTC. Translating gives CASREAKGRLAGVNEQFF.